Below are 30 T cell receptor beta chains sequenced from a single sample in a study of T cells in Graves' hyperthyroidism and ophthalmopathy. Amplification targeted TCR beta CDR3 regions from RNA transcripts. During a first-round RT-PCR of the TCR CDR3, the HTBI primer set was used. TCRdb re-analysed the multiplex PCR reads in MiXCR, keeping a single row per CDR3 protein. The sample records around 560,000 distinct CDR3 sequences, approximately 16% being singletons. The source material was blood. All receptors derive from a woman aged 18 to 35 with Graves' hyperthyroidism.

At least ten counts were recorded for this clonotype. The J gene is TRBJ2-7, the V gene TRBV11-2; TRBD2 matches at 9 bases. The trim removed 5 bases at V and 0 bases at J, leaving 14 bases unmatched. Germline V CDR1 and CDR2: SGHAT, FQNNGV. This CDR3 is 18 amino acids long. As DNA, the CDR3 is TGTGCCAGCAGCCGGGCGGAGGCGGGGGGGATCTCCTCCTACGAGCAGTACTTC. It specifies CASSRAEAGGISSYEQYF.

V usage is TRBV6-1 and J usage is TRBJ1-5; the D is unclear. V lost 8 bases and J lost 7, with 15 bases in between. In germline, CDR1 is MNHNS, CDR2 SASEGT. The CDR3 loop spans 13 amino acids. CDR3 loop: CASGDQGSQPQHF. CDR3 nucleotides: TGTGCCAGCGGAGACCAAGGTAGCCAGCCCCAGCATTTT.

The chain employs TRBV3-1 and TRBJ1-3, with D unresolved. Germline CDR1 and CDR2: LGHDT and YNNKEL (reference sequence). V was shortened by 0 bases and J by 6 bases, with 6 bases between the two germline ends. The CDR3 totals 13 residues. The CDR3 reads CASSQDLANTIYF. The CDR3 region has the DNA TGTGCCAGCAGCCAAGATTTGGCAAACACCATATATTTT.

The V gene is TRBV29-1, the J gene TRBJ2-7; D may be TRBD1 or TRBD2 (5 bases each). CDR3 length equals 13 residues. CDR1 SQVTM and CDR2 ANQGSEA come from the germline V gene. Trimming took 7 bases from V and 0 from J, leaving 13 bases between them. CDR3 amino acids: CSAHRDGSYEQYF. For the CDR3, the DNA is TGCAGCGCCCACCGGGACGGCTCCTACGAGCAGTACTTC.

This clonotype was detected a few times. The chain employs TRBV5-1 and TRBJ2-3; D possibly corresponds to TRBD1 (5 bases). The V and J ends lost 0 bases and 1 base respectively, with 18 bases between them. Germline-derived CDR1 and CDR2 are SGHRS and YFSETQ. This CDR3 comprises 18 residues. CDR3 residues: CASSLAPTAQLRTDTQYF. In DNA, the CDR3 is TGCGCCAGCAGCTTGGCCCCGACAGCCCAACTTCGCACAGATACGCAGTATTTT.

As for this clonotype: This clone may be a read error of a much larger clone one base away. J is TRBJ2-2 and V is TRBV2, with D possibly matching TRBD1 (7 bases). Germline CDR1 and CDR2: SNHLY and FYNNEI. The CDR3 has 15 amino acids. Between the trimmed V and J ends, which lost 5 bases and 5 bases, there was a span of 15 bases. The CDR3, as DNA: TGTGCCAGCAGTAGACAGGGAGGAGTAACCGGGGAGCTGTTTTTT. Translated: CASSRQGGVTGELFF.

The chain carries TRBV5-1 and TRBJ2-7; 7 bases align to TRBD2. Germline CDR1 and CDR2: SGHRS and YFSETQ. J was trimmed by 0 bases and V by 4 bases; bases with no gene match: 10. This CDR3 comprises 16 residues. For the CDR3, the DNA is TGCGCCAGCAGCCAGGCCGGGGCTAGCGGCTCCTACGAGCAGTACTTC. The encoded protein is CASSQAGASGSYEQYF.

This clonotype was counted many times. The J gene is TRBJ1-1, the V gene TRBV3-1; no clear D gene. Germline CDR1 reads LGHDT; CDR2 reads YNNKEL (reference sequence). The CDR3 runs to 15 residues. V lost 0 bases, J lost 1 base, and 9 bases lay in between. CDR3 sequence: CASSQDLRGNTEAFF. The CDR3, as DNA: TGTGCCAGCAGCCAAGATCTACGAGGGAACACTGAAGCTTTCTTT.

The V gene is TRBV7-9, the J gene TRBJ2-7, with a weak D call TRBD2 (6 bases). CDR3 length equals 17 residues. Trimming pared 1 base from V and 2 bases from J, leaving 18 bases between. In germline, CDR1 is SEHNR, CDR2 FQNEAQ (reference sequence). The CDR3 DNA reads as TGTGCCAGCAGCTTAGGGGCCCGATGGGGACTCCCCTACGAGCAGTACTTC. Translated: CASSLGARWGLPYEQYF.

The table lists this clonotype with many counts. This chain joins TRBV28 and TRBJ1-2, with D unclear. This CDR3 spans 15 amino acids. With 5 bases removed from V and 4 bases from J, the gap between germline ends came to 17 bases. Germline assignment: CDR1 MDHEN and CDR2 SYDVKM. DNA of the CDR3: TGTGCCAGCAGTCCCGGCAGTCGAACCTTCTATGGCTACACCTTC. Protein product: CASSPGSRTFYGYTF.

This clonotype came up a few times. This chain connects TRBV3-1 to TRBJ2-3, with D perhaps matching TRBD1 (5 bases). Trimming removed 4 bases at V and 4 bases at J, with 18 bases between. Germline V gene sequence: CDR1 LGHDT, CDR2 YNNKEL (reference sequence). There are 16 residues in the CDR3. The CDR3 here is CASSPLRGAPADTQYF. CDR3 sequence (DNA): TGTGCCAGCAGCCCACTTAGGGGCGCCCCGGCAGATACGCAGTATTTT.

This clonotype was counted ten times or more. The V call is TRBV12-3 or TRBV12-4, the J call TRBJ1-2; a weak D match, TRBD1 (6 bases). CDR3 length: 14 residues. With 0 bases removed from V and 4 bases from J, the gap between germline ends came to 9 bases. The DNA of the CDR3 is TGTGCCAGCAGTTTAGCAGCGGGGGCCTATGGCTACACCTTC. The encoded protein is CASSLAAGAYGYTF.

This clonotype was recorded many times. The chain has TRBV28 and TRBJ1-1; 7 positions agree with TRBD1. Germline CDR1 reads MDHEN; CDR2 reads SYDVKM. The CDR3 is made up of 14 amino acids. With 6 bases clipped from V and 4 bases from J, the junction kept 8 bases outside the gene matches. Written as DNA, the CDR3 is TGTGCCAGCAGGGAAGGGGGCGCGGGCACTGAAGCTTTCTTT. Residues: CASREGGAGTEAFF.

The table lists this clonotype with many counts. J is TRBJ2-5 and V is TRBV3-1; possible D gene TRBD2, 5 bases. V lost 0 bases, J lost 5 bases, and 13 bases lay in between. Per the germline V gene, CDR1 is LGHDT and CDR2 is YNNKEL (reference sequence). This CDR3 is 15 amino acids long. The DNA of the CDR3 is TGTGCCAGCAGCCAAGAGATAAGCGGATGGGAGACCCAGTACTTC. Encoded protein: CASSQEISGWETQYF.

This clonotype was detected ten times or more. The rearrangement links TRBV11-2 to TRBJ2-3; TRBD2 aligns across 8 bases. V gave up 5 bases and J gave up 6 bases; unmatched junction bases: 7. CDR1 is SGHAT, CDR2 FQNNGV, per germline. The CDR3 runs to 14 residues. CDR3 nucleotide sequence: TGTGCCAGCAGCGTTACGACTAGCGATGATACGCAGTATTTT. Its translation: CASSVTTSDDTQYF.

This clonotype was seen ten or more times. The rearrangement links TRBV7-3 to TRBJ2-1; TRBD2 matches 11 bases. Germline assignment: CDR1 SGHTA and CDR2 FQGTGA. V was pared by 2 bases and J by 0 bases, with 0 bases of the junction left unmatched. The length of the CDR3 is 16 residues. The CDR3 region has the DNA TGTGCCAGCAGCTTACTAGCGGGGGGCTCCTACAATGAGCAGTTCTTC. Amino acid sequence: CASSLLAGGSYNEQFF.

This clonotype was detected a few times. J is TRBJ2-1 and V is TRBV18; tentative D call: TRBD1 (5 bases). The germline V gene encodes CDR1 KGHSH and CDR2 LQKENI. V was trimmed by 1 base and J by 12 bases, leaving 13 bases between them. The CDR3 is 13 amino acids. The CDR3 DNA sequence: TGTGCCAGCTCACCACAGGGGATAATGAGGCAGTTCTTC. Translated: CASSPQGIMRQFF.

This clonotype appeared many times. J is TRBJ1-5 and V is TRBV2, with D unresolved. The germline CDR1 and CDR2 sequences are SNHLY and FYNNEI. The CDR3 has 15 residues. V shed 4 bases and J shed 3 bases, with 13 bases lying between them. The CDR3 loop is CASSVARTNNQPQHF. DNA for the CDR3: TGTGCCAGCAGTGTCGCCAGGACGAACAATCAGCCCCAGCATTTT. Using reference TRBV2 and TRBJ1-5 for the parts outside the CDR3, the full variable domain is EPEVTQTPSHQVTQMGQEVILRCVPISNHLYFYWYRQILGQKVEFLVSFYNNEISEKSEIFDDQFSVERPDGSNFTLKIRSTKLEDSAMYFCASSVARTNNQPQHFGDGTRLSIL.

This clonotype came up many times. The chain couples TRBV7-2 to TRBJ1-5; no reliable D call. Trimming cost V 5 bases and J 7 bases, with 18 bases left between them. This CDR3 region has 15 residues. CDR1 and CDR2 from the germline V gene are SGHTA and FQGNSA. This CDR3 is CASSSRALFKQPQHF. In DNA form, the CDR3 reads TGTGCCAGCAGCAGCCGGGCCCTGTTCAAACAGCCCCAGCATTTT.

This clonotype was detected many times. V and J are TRBV27 and TRBJ2-3, with 8 bases fitting TRBD2. Germline lookup yields CDR1 MNHEY and CDR2 SMNVEV (reference sequence). The CDR3 spans 16 residues. The J segment lost 2 bases and the V segment lost 6 bases, leaving 10 bases of the junction unmatched. CDR3 protein: CASSHLSGGTTDTQYF. The CDR3 DNA is TGTGCCAGCAGCCACCTGTCGGGAGGGACCACAGATACGCAGTATTTT.

The sample holds many counts of this clonotype. The V gene is TRBV20-1, the J gene TRBJ2-5, with D possibly TRBD1 on 6 matching bases. Trimming took off 6 bases at V and 3 bases at J, with 20 bases between the two ends. This CDR3 spans 15 amino acids. Germline values: CDR1 DFQATT, CDR2 SNEGSKA (reference sequence). CDR3 coding DNA: TGCAGTGCCGAAATGGGACACCTAACAGAAGAGACCCAGTACTTC. Translating it yields CSAEMGHLTEETQYF.

Only one count was recorded for this clonotype. Here the CDR3 reads CASSLAGGTYYEQYF. The CDR3 DNA follows: TGCGCCAGCAGCTTAGCGGGGGGAACTTACTACGAGCAGTACTTC. This chain links TRBV4-1 with TRBJ2-7; 10 positions match TRBD2. The CDR3 has 15 residues. J lost 3 bases, V lost 5 bases, and 7 bases had no gene match. Germline CDR1 reads MGHRA; CDR2 reads YSYEKL.

The chain couples TRBV7-9 to TRBJ2-2; 9 bases align to TRBD1. The J segment lost 4 bases and the V segment lost 5 bases, leaving 11 bases of the junction unmatched. This CDR3 has 17 amino acids. CDR1 SEHNR and CDR2 FQNEAQ come from the germline V gene (reference sequence). The DNA of the CDR3 is TGTGCCAGCAGCCTAGGGAAGGGACAGGGAGCCACCGGGGAGCTGTTTTTT. Protein sequence: CASSLGKGQGATGELFF. Looking up the rest from reference TRBV7-9 and TRBJ2-2 gives the full variable domain: DTGVSQNPRHKITKRGQNVTFRCDPISEHNRLYWYRQTLGQGPEFLTYFQNEAQLEKSRLLSDRFSAERPKGSFSTLEIQRTEQGDSAMYLCASSLGKGQGATGELFFGEGSRLTVL.

This clonotype came up many times. The V call is TRBV9, the J call TRBJ2-1; 11 positions agree with TRBD2. Germline V gene data show CDR1 as SGDLS and CDR2 as YYNGEE. The CDR3 runs to 14 residues. V lost 2 bases and J lost 7; bases outside the gene matches: 2. Here the CDR3 DNA reads TGTGCCAGCAGCGTGGCTAGCGGGAGGAATGAGCAGTTCTTC. This translates into CASSVASGRNEQFF.

This clonotype was picked up many times. The chain is built from TRBV7-8 and TRBJ1-1; TRBD1 might be the D (6 bases). The CDR3 length is 14 residues. V shed 5 bases and J shed 4 bases, with 14 bases lying between them. Germline loops: CDR1 SGHVS, CDR2 FQNEAQ. The CDR3 coding sequence is TGTGCCAGCAGCGTCAGGGGCGGTGGCACTGAAGCTTTCTTT. Encoded protein: CASSVRGGGTEAFF.

This clonotype was detected many times. The V and J genes are TRBV2 and TRBJ2-5; D gene unclear. Germline CDR1 and CDR2: SNHLY and FYNNEI. The CDR3 length is 14 residues. The V gene lost 3 bases and the J gene lost 6 bases, with 14 bases spanning the gap. CDR3 amino acids: CASSDVSPVQTQYF. The CDR3 DNA follows: TGTGCCAGCAGTGATGTGTCTCCCGTGCAGACCCAGTACTTC.

The rearrangement joins TRBV6-1 to TRBJ2-7, with 8 bases that match TRBD1. The length of the CDR3 is 13 residues. Germline V gene data show CDR1 as MNHNS and CDR2 as SASEGT. V shed 6 bases and J 6 bases; nucleotides not matched to a gene: 7. The CDR3 loop is CASRPGQGVEQYF. CDR3 DNA sequence: TGTGCCAGCAGGCCCGGACAGGGTGTCGAGCAGTACTTC.

In the case of this clonotype: This may come from a read error, since a much larger clone is one base off. CDR3: CSVSLGVDTEAFF. CDR3 nucleotide sequence: TGCAGCGTTAGTCTGGGGGTGGACACTGAAGCTTTCTTT. The chain links TRBV29-1 to TRBJ1-1; the D gene is possibly TRBD1 (5 bases). V shed 5 bases and J shed 3 bases, with 13 bases lying between them. This CDR3 comprises 13 residues. The germline gives CDR1 SQVTM, CDR2 ANQGSEA.

This clonotype showed up many times. The rearrangement joins TRBV28 to TRBJ1-1, with D uncertain. Germline values: CDR1 MDHEN, CDR2 SYDVKM. V lost 6 bases and J lost 4, with 15 bases in between. The CDR3 is 14 amino acids. This CDR3 is CASRGRSGATEAFF. The CDR3 DNA sequence: TGTGCCAGCAGGGGAAGATCGGGAGCCACTGAAGCTTTCTTT. Full variable domain (missing parts from reference TRBV28 and TRBJ1-1): DVKVTQSSRYLVKRTGEKVFLECVQDMDHENMFWYRQDPGLGLRLIYFSYDVKMKEKGDIPEGYSVSREKKERFSLILESASTNQTSMYLCASRGRSGATEAFFGQGTRLTVV.

This clonotype was picked up many times. The chain couples TRBV12-3 or TRBV12-4 to TRBJ1-5; D remains ambiguous. This CDR3 has 12 residues. Trimming took off 1 base at V and 3 bases at J, with 1 base between the two ends. The CDR3 coding sequence is TGTGCCAGCAGTTTAGACAATCAGCCCCAGCATTTT. This codes for CASSLDNQPQHF.